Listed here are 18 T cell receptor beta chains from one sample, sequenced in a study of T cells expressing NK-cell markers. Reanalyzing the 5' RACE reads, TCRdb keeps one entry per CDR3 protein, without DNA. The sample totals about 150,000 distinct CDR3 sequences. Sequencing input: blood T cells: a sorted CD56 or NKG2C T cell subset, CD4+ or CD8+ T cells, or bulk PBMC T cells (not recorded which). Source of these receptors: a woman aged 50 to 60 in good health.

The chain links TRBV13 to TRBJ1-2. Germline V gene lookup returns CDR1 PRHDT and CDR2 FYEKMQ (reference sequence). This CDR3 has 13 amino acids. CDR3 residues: CASSLGESGGYTF. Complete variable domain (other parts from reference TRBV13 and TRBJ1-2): AAGVIQSPRHLIKEKRETATLKCYPIPRHDTVYWYQQGPGQDPQFLISFYEKMQSDKGSIPDRFSAQQFSDYHSELNMSSLELGDSALYFCASSLGESGGYTFGSGTRLTVV.

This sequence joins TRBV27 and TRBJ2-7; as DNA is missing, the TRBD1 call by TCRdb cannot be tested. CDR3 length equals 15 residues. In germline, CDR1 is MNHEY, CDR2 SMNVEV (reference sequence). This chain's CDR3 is CASSLSQGASYEQYF.

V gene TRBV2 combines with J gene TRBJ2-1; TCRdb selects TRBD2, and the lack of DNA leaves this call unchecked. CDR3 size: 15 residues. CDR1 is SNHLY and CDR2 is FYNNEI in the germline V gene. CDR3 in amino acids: CASSGLAGGIHEQFF.

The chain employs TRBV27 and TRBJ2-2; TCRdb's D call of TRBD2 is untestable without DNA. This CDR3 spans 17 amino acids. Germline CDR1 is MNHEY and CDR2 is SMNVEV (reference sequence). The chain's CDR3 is CASSLTSGRADTGELFF.

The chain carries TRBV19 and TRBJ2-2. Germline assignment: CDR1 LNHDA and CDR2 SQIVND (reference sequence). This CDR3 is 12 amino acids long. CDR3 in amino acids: CASKLEAGELFF.

CDR3 sequence reads: CASSLGDGRFYGYTF. This sequence joins TRBV5-5 and TRBJ1-2. The CDR3 extends over 15 amino acids. Germline V gene lookup returns CDR1 SGHKS and CDR2 YYEKEE (reference sequence).

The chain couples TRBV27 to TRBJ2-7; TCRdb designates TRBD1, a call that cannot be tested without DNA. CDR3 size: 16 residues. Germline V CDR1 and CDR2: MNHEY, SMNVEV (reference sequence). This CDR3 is CASSLSVGHLRYEQYF.

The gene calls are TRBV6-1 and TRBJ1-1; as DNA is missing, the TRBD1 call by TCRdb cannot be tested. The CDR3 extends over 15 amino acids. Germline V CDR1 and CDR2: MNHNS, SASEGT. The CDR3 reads CASEPWGGMNTEAFF.

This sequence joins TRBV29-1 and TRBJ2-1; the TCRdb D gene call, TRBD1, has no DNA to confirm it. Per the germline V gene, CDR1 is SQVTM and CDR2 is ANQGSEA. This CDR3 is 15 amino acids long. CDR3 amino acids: CSVDYRATAYNEQFF.

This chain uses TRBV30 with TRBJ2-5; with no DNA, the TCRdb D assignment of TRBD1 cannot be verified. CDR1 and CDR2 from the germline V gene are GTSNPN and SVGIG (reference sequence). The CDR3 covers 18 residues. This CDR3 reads CAWSDAGPRSDGQETQYF.

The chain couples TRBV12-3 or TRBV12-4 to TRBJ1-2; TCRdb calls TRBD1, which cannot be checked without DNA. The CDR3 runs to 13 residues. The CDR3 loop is CASGGQGTYGYTF.

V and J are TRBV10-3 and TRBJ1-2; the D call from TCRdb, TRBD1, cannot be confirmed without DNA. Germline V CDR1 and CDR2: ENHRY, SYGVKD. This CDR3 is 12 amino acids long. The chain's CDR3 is CAISESGVGYTF.

CDR3 sequence reads: CSVEGTSASGAGELFF. The chain combines TRBV29-1 with TRBJ2-2; no DNA is available, so the TRBD2 call from TCRdb remains unchecked. CDR1 is SQVTM, CDR2 ANQGSEA, per germline. The CDR3 consists of 16 residues.

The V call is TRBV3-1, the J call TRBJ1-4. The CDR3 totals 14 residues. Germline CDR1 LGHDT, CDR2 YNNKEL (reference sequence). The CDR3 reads CASSQAATNEKLFF.

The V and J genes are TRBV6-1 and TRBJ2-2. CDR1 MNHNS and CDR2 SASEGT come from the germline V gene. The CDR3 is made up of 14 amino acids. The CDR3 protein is CASRSIFSTGELFF.

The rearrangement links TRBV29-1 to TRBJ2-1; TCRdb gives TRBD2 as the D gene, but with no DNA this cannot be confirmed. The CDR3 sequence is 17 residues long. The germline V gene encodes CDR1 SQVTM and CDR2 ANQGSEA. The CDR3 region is CSVLYFSGRSSYNEQFF.

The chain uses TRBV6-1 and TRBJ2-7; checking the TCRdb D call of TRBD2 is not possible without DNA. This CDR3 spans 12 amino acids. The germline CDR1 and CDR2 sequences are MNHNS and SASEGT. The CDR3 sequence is CASSERAAEQYF.

The chain's CDR3 is CASSQLMGVTEAFF. The chain employs TRBV4-1 and TRBJ1-1; the TRBD1 assignment by TCRdb is unverifiable without DNA. Germline assignment: CDR1 MGHRA and CDR2 YSYEKL. The CDR3 totals 14 residues.